Listed below are T cell receptor beta chains from one sample, sequenced in a study of CD8+ T cells in alopecia areata. Assay: immunoSEQ multiplex PCR; the TCRdb copy retains only in-frame clones and omits some. The sample lists over 120,000 clones; roughly 53% were seen once. Sequencing used CD4+ T cells sorted from blood, obtained at week 0. The receptors derive from a human donor with alopecia areata. The conserved cysteine and the conserved F or W are not part of the CDR3 here. A D gene is named only where the DNA matches it firmly. Expanded clones are given a class, and other clones once, few, many or no size at all.

d_gene	v_gene	j_gene	abundance	CDR3aa
NA	TRBV29-1	TRBJ1-1	few	SATRQSGSEAF
NA	TRBV27	TRBJ2-5	NA	ASSSGGKETQY
NA	TRBV2	TRBJ1-5	few	ASRGTRGANQPQH
NA	TRBV5-1	TRBJ2-5	once	ASSSAGFLGETQY
NA	TRBV2	TRBJ2-2	NA	ASRKPGLPPGGELF
NA	TRBV29-1	TRBJ1-2	NA	SVGGGYT
NA	TRBV5-1	TRBJ1-1	NA	ASSSGTPNTEAF
NA	TRBV4-1	TRBJ2-7	NA	ASSQVRAGLHYEQY
NA	TRBV29-1	TRBJ1-1	NA	SARGDRYTEAF
NA	TRBV7-9	TRBJ1-5	NA	ASSSQGNQPQH
TRBD1	TRBV25-1	TRBJ2-6	NA	ASSDDRAGANVLT
NA	TRBV5-1	TRBJ1-2	NA	ASSLDRTVYGYT
NA	TRBV7-3	TRBJ1-2	NA	ASSPSRAGGYT
NA	TRBV18	TRBJ1-6	NA	ASSISGDYNSPLH
NA	TRBV14	TRBJ2-6	few	ASYSSGANVLT
NA	TRBV5-6	TRBJ2-7	NA	ASSGFFGVSYEQY
NA	TRBV30	TRBJ1-1	NA	AWSVQMNTEAF
NA	TRBV5-1	TRBJ2-3	NA	ASSSHGGTQY
NA	TRBV7-2	TRBJ2-7	few	ASSTRGTGAYEQY
NA	TRBV29-1	TRBJ2-1	once	SVGPHNEQF
NA	TRBV2	TRBJ1-1	NA	ASSGDTEAF
TRBD1	TRBV7-9	TRBJ1-1	NA	ASSPWEGAHTEAF
NA	TRBV6-1	TRBJ1-1	once	ASSIQGMNTEAF
NA	TRBV2	TRBJ2-2	NA	ASSAQGSNTGELF
NA	TRBV7-6	TRBJ1-1	few	ASSLVPENTEAF
NA	TRBV6-6	TRBJ1-2	NA	ASSYWGRGGGYT
NA	TRBV4-3	TRBJ1-1	few	ASRNQGRGAWGTEAF
TRBD1	TRBV27	TRBJ1-5	NA	ASSLRQGGSQPQH
NA	TRBV5-1	TRBJ1-1	NA	ASSLGPTGSTEAF
TRBD2	TRBV4-3	TRBJ2-5	NA	ASSQQSTSVAQY
NA	TRBV7-9	TRBJ1-1	few	ASSLEAGVNTEAF
NA	TRBV6-5	TRBJ1-2	NA	ASSLNAGPGYT
NA	TRBV6-5	TRBJ2-7	few	ASSYVPGEQY
NA	TRBV18	TRBJ2-7	NA	ASSPPGSYEQY
TRBD1	TRBV6-5	TRBJ1-2	few	ASSEGQQENYGYT
NA	TRBV6-1	TRBJ1-1	NA	ASSEGPHNKAF
NA	TRBV7-2	TRBJ2-5	NA	ASSLVRVGKTQY
NA	TRBV5-1	TRBJ2-6	few	ASSYRMGSGANVLT
NA	TRBV30	TRBJ2-4	NA	AWSGSDQNIQY
TRBD1	TRBV6-5	TRBJ1-2	NA	ASSFSMDRFYGYT
NA	TRBV2	TRBJ1-5	NA	ASSERISNQPQH
NA	TRBV13	TRBJ1-2	NA	ASGTWGSFAGYT
NA	TRBV10-3	TRBJ2-6	NA	ATLGQGAVRGANVLT
NA	TRBV27	TRBJ1-4	NA	ASSAPGNRVGEKLF
TRBD1	TRBV25-1	TRBJ1-2	NA	ASSEQGQGSGYT
TRBD2	TRBV2	TRBJ2-1	many	ASRTSGGNEQF
NA	TRBV25-1	TRBJ1-2	NA	ASSEYDSPYGYT
NA	TRBV19	TRBJ1-2	NA	ASSMEGRRYT
TRBD1	TRBV7-2	TRBJ1-1	NA	ASSGDRGGTEAF
NA	TRBV27	TRBJ1-1	NA	ASLVPQLMPEAF
TRBD2	TRBV11-2	TRBJ2-1	few	ASSLAGGPYNEQF